This T cell receptor (beta chain) is from a study of blood T cell repertoires in COVID-19. Profiled with immunoSEQ multiplex PCR; TCRdb holds only in-frame clones, not every one. The data hold about 86,000 clones, with around four fifths observed a single time. Looked up from germline, CDR1 is SGHVS and CDR2 is FQNEAQ. The CDR3 runs to 13 residues. The V and J ends lost 3 bases and 7 bases respectively, with 12 bases between them. The TCR comes from a man between 65 and 80 years old with acute or convalescent COVID-19. The genes are TRBV7-8 and TRBJ2-5; tentatively, D is TRBD2 (6 bases). The sequenced sample consisted of peripheral blood. The CDR3 DNA sequence: TGTGCCAGCAGCTTTGGGGAGGTGGGGACCCAGTACTTC. Protein product: CASSFGEVGTQYF.